The clone carrying this T cell receptor (beta chain) was counted between two and nine times. Antigen: not known. The V gene lost 3 bases and the J gene lost 6 bases, with 14 bases spanning the gap. The CDR3 spans 14 residues. The entry originates in a study of vaccination and CD4 T cells after COVID-19. Study-wide background: Each of the control cultures got a CEFX pool, an HIV-1 Nef pool, or no peptide.

Treatment: approximately nine-day PBMC culture with coronavirus spike peptide pools or control peptides (ViraFEST assay). Sequenced with the Oncomine TCR Beta short-read assay was DNA taken from cultured CD4+ T cells. Scientists extracted genomic DNA from CD4+ T cells grown in culture. TCRdb fed the PCR reads into MiXCR, producing one record per CDR3 protein. The sample gives 20,000 to 25,000 distinct CDR3 sequences, about two fifths of which show up once; under 15% is in the top ten. Notes on the study in general: Within convalescent individuals, 304 out of 307 vaccine-specific clones proved to be spike mono-reactive. Convalescent patients displayed a median roughly 90% of reactive clones emerging only post-vaccination.

The sequenced material came from CD4+ T cells from blood, cultured in vitro. This receptor was identified in a human donor who had recovered from COVID-19. The chain uses TRBV12-3 or TRBV12-4 and TRBJ1-1; no clear D gene. The CDR3 protein is CASSFEDGRAEAFF. The CDR3 DNA reads as TGTGCCAGCAGTTTTGAGGACGGGAGGGCTGAAGCTTTCTTT.